These T cell receptor beta chains were read from a single sample in a study of PD-L1 blockade in urothelial cancer. Using immunoSEQ multiplex PCR, the repertoire was profiled, and TCRdb retains in-frame clones only, with some absent. Altogether about 74,000 clones are present, roughly nine tenths being singletons, with the ten largest covering more than 3.5%. The input for sequencing was PBMCs, taken around atezolizumab (anti-PD-L1) treatment. The origin of the receptors is a man between 65 and 80 years old with urothelial cancer. CDR3s include the opening cysteine and the closing phenylalanine or tryptophan. The order of the fields is clone size, V gene, D gene, J gene, CDR3 protein, CDR3 DNA. The D gene is left open where the match is weak. A clone size is listed for some rows: how often the clone was seen (once, few, many), or a class if it is expanded.

clone_size: -; v_call: TRBV11-1; d_call: TRBD2; j_call: TRBJ2-1; cdr3_aa: CASSLGRGGDGQGNEQFF; cdr3_nt: TGTGCCAGCAGCTTAGGGCGGGGGGGAGACGGGCAAGGGAATGAGCAGTTCTTC
clone_size: -; v_call: TRBV28; d_call: TRBD1; j_call: TRBJ1-2; cdr3_aa: CASSRTGYGYTF; cdr3_nt: TGTGCCAGCAGCCGGACAGGCTATGGCTACACCTTC
clone_size: -; v_call: TRBV27; d_call: TRBD1; j_call: TRBJ2-3; cdr3_aa: CASSLGQGVWDTQYF; cdr3_nt: TGTGCCAGCAGTTTAGGACAGGGGGTTTGGGATACGCAGTATTTT
clone_size: -; v_call: TRBV18; d_call: TRBD2; j_call: TRBJ2-3; cdr3_aa: CASSLTSGSTDTQYF; cdr3_nt: TGTGCCAGCTCTCTGACTAGCGGGAGCACAGATACGCAGTATTTT
clone_size: -; v_call: TRBV28; d_call: TRBD1; j_call: TRBJ1-1; cdr3_aa: CASSPRGTGGSVTEAFF; cdr3_nt: TGTGCCAGCAGTCCCCGGGGGACAGGCGGATCGGTCACTGAAGCTTTCTTT
clone_size: -; v_call: TRBV5-1; d_call: TRBD2; j_call: TRBJ2-3; cdr3_aa: CASSPVLRSGGGADTQYF; cdr3_nt: TGCGCCAGCAGCCCGGTACTTAGATCGGGAGGAGGGGCAGATACGCAGTATTTT
clone_size: -; v_call: TRBV5-1; d_call: TRBD2; j_call: TRBJ2-2; cdr3_aa: CASGVAGADTGELFF; cdr3_nt: TGCGCCAGTGGGGTCGCGGGAGCGGACACCGGGGAGCTGTTTTTT
clone_size: once; v_call: TRBV30; d_call: TRBD1; j_call: TRBJ2-1; cdr3_aa: CASSRQGPNNEQFF; cdr3_nt: TGTGCCTCGAGCCGACAGGGACCCAACAATGAGCAGTTCTTC
clone_size: once; v_call: TRBV5-4; d_call: TRBD2; j_call: TRBJ2-1; cdr3_aa: CASSESVLAGGPNEQFF; cdr3_nt: TGTGCCAGCAGCGAGAGTGTACTAGCGGGAGGGCCCAATGAGCAGTTCTTC
clone_size: -; v_call: TRBV5-4; d_call: TRBD2; j_call: TRBJ2-2; cdr3_aa: CASSLGGGRHTGELFF; cdr3_nt: TGTGCCAGCAGCTTGGGCGGGGGGCGGCACACCGGGGAGCTGTTTTTT
clone_size: -; v_call: TRBV7-6; d_call: TRBD1; j_call: TRBJ1-1; cdr3_aa: CASSLQGGNTEAFF; cdr3_nt: TGTGCCAGCAGCTTACAGGGGGGAAATACTGAAGCTTTCTTT
clone_size: -; v_call: TRBV19; d_call: TRBD1; j_call: TRBJ2-2; cdr3_aa: CASQRTGPTGELFF; cdr3_nt: TGTGCCAGTCAAAGGACAGGTCCCACCGGGGAGCTGTTTTTT
clone_size: -; v_call: TRBV5-4; d_call: TRBD2; j_call: TRBJ2-7; cdr3_aa: CASSPRTSGTYEQYF; cdr3_nt: TGTGCCAGCAGCCCAAGGACTAGCGGTACCTACGAGCAGTACTTC
clone_size: -; v_call: TRBV28; d_call: -; j_call: TRBJ1-2; cdr3_aa: CASSPPPGGYTF; cdr3_nt: TGTGCCAGCAGCCCCCCCCCGGGTGGCTACACCTTC
clone_size: -; v_call: TRBV7-2; d_call: TRBD2; j_call: TRBJ2-5; cdr3_aa: CASSLAGLDSETQYF; cdr3_nt: TGTGCCAGCAGCTTAGCCGGACTAGATTCAGAGACCCAGTACTTC
clone_size: -; v_call: TRBV28; d_call: TRBD1; j_call: TRBJ1-2; cdr3_aa: CASSFEDRANYGYTF; cdr3_nt: TGTGCCAGCAGTTTCGAGGACAGGGCTAACTATGGCTACACCTTC
clone_size: -; v_call: TRBV5-1; d_call: TRBD2; j_call: TRBJ2-2; cdr3_aa: CASSLTSGTAGELFF; cdr3_nt: TGCGCCAGCAGCTTAACTAGCGGGACGGCCGGGGAGCTGTTTTTT
clone_size: once; v_call: TRBV28; d_call: -; j_call: TRBJ2-3; cdr3_aa: CASREENPTDTQYF; cdr3_nt: TGTGCCAGCAGAGAGGAGAACCCCACAGATACGCAGTATTTT
clone_size: -; v_call: TRBV10-1; d_call: -; j_call: TRBJ2-1; cdr3_aa: CASSGRESSYNEQFF; cdr3_nt: TGCGCCAGCAGTGGTCGGGAAAGCTCCTACAATGAGCAGTTCTTC
clone_size: -; v_call: TRBV19; d_call: TRBD1; j_call: TRBJ1-1; cdr3_aa: CASSMPGGRSGTEAFF; cdr3_nt: TGTGCCAGTAGTATGCCAGGGGGCCGGTCTGGGACTGAAGCTTTCTTT